A selection of T cell receptor beta chains follows, all from one sample in a study of T cells in Graves' hyperthyroidism and ophthalmopathy. TCRdb reprocessed the multiplex PCR reads with MiXCR, giving one entry per CDR3 protein. Of about 570,000 distinct CDR3 sequences listed, approximately 14% are singletons. Material: blood. The receptors here all came from a woman aged 40-49 years with Graves' hyperthyroidism. Both conserved end residues are part of each CDR3. The order of the fields is V gene, clone size, J gene, D gene, CDR3 DNA, CDR3 protein. A D gene is named only where the DNA matches it firmly. Clone size, where shown, is once, few, many, or a class for clones that have expanded.

TRBV24-1,many,TRBJ1-6,TRBD1,TGTGCCACCAGGTCCAGGGGGCGTCGATTTTCACCCCTCCACTTT,CATRSRGRRFSPLHF
TRBV12-3/TRBV12-4,many,TRBJ2-3,TRBD2,TGTGCCATCCCCTGGGTGAGGTCGGGAGGGATTGAAGATACGCAGTATTTT,CAIPWVRSGGIEDTQYF
TRBV5-1,-,TRBJ2-7,-,TGCGCCAGCAGCTTGAAGCCGGAGGCGGGATACGAGCAGTACTTC,CASSLKPEAGYEQYF
TRBV9,-,TRBJ2-7,TRBD2,TGTGCCAGCAGCGTAGCCCCCGCGGGAGTTTCCGAGCAGTACTTC,CASSVAPAGVSEQYF
TRBV12-3/TRBV12-4,many,TRBJ2-7,-,TGTGCCAGCAGACAGGGCTCAAGCTCCTACGAGCAGTACTTC,CASRQGSSSYEQYF
TRBV18,many,TRBJ1-1,-,TGTGCCAGCTCACCCACGGACGGGTATCGGACTGAAGCTTTCTTT,CASSPTDGYRTEAFF
TRBV6-1,many,TRBJ2-6,-,TGTGCCAGCAGTGAAGTTACTGGGGCCAACGTCCTGACTTTC,CASSEVTGANVLTF
TRBV10-3,once,TRBJ2-3,TRBD2,TGTGCCATCTCCAGCGGGAGTGTCGCAGATACGCAGTATTTT,CAISSGSVADTQYF
TRBV9,few,TRBJ1-1,-,TGTGCCAGCAGCGTAGATACCCGTCTGAACACTGAAGCTTTCTTT,CASSVDTRLNTEAFF
TRBV24-1,-,TRBJ1-5,-,TGTGCCACCAGTGACCCCAACGGCCTTGGTCAGCATTTT,CATSDPNGLGQHF
TRBV20-1,many,TRBJ1-1,-,TGCAGTGAGGACAAGTTAAGTGGCACTGAAGCTTTCTTT,CSEDKLSGTEAFF
TRBV28,many,TRBJ1-1,-,TGTGCCAGCAGTCCGGACAGCCCCACTGAAGCTTTCTTT,CASSPDSPTEAFF
TRBV29-1,-,TRBJ1-5,TRBD1,TGCAGCGTCACTCCGGGACAGGGGCAAAATCAGCCCCAGCATTTT,CSVTPGQGQNQPQHF
TRBV19,many,TRBJ2-7,TRBD2,TGTGCCAGTAGTTCAGGACTAGCGTTCGCCCGAGCCTACGAGCAGTACTTC,CASSSGLAFARAYEQYF
TRBV11-2,many,TRBJ2-1,-,TGTGCCAGCAGCCCTAATTGGAACAATGAGCAGTTCTTC,CASSPNWNNEQFF
TRBV7-8,-,TRBJ2-2,TRBD2,TGTGCCAGCGGCCGGTTGCGGGAGTCTACCACCGGGGAGCTGTTTTTT,CASGRLRESTTGELFF
TRBV10-3,few,TRBJ2-1,TRBD2,TGTGCCATCAGTACACTAGCGGGAGGAGACAATGAGCAGTTCTTC,CAISTLAGGDNEQFF
TRBV27,-,TRBJ2-3,TRBD2,TGTGCCAGCAGTAGGCCTAGCGGCCTTCAAGGGGATACGCAGTATTTT,CASSRPSGLQGDTQYF
TRBV5-6,few,TRBJ1-6,TRBD1,TGTGCCAGCAGCCGTCAGGACAGGATGAATTCACCCCTCCACTTT,CASSRQDRMNSPLHF
TRBV30,many,TRBJ2-1,TRBD2,TGTGCCTGGTCTAGCGGGAGTGGTTGGGGTGAGCAGTTCTTC,CAWSSGSGWGEQFF
TRBV4-1,few,TRBJ1-3,-,TGCGCCAGCAGCCAAGGACAAATCTCTGGAAACACCATATATTTT,CASSQGQISGNTIYF
TRBV7-8,few,TRBJ2-2,-,TGTGCCAGCAGCTTAAAGGAGATCCTGAACACCGGGGAGCTGTTTTTT,CASSLKEILNTGELFF
TRBV5-6,few,TRBJ1-5,-,TGTGCCAGCAGCTTGTTGTCAGGGGAGTCGAATCAGCCCCAGCATTTT,CASSLLSGESNQPQHF
TRBV20-1,-,TRBJ1-2,TRBD1,TGCAGTGCTAGAAAACCGGGACAGGAGTATGGCTACACCTTC,CSARKPGQEYGYTF
TRBV6-1,many,TRBJ2-1,-,TGTGCCAGCAGTGAATGGCTGGGGAGAAATGAGCAGTTCTTC,CASSEWLGRNEQFF
TRBV20-1,many,TRBJ1-1,-,TGCAGTGCTAGATTGGGTAACACTGAAGCTTTCTTT,CSARLGNTEAFF
TRBV11-2,many,TRBJ1-6,TRBD1,TGTGCCAGCAGCTTAGCTGCCGGGACAGAGGATTCACCCCTCCACTTT,CASSLAAGTEDSPLHF
TRBV7-9,few,TRBJ1-1,-,TGTGCCAGCAGCTCGAGGGGGAACACTGAAGCTTTCTTT,CASSSRGNTEAFF
TRBV27,-,TRBJ1-2,-,TGTGCCACACGACAGCCACCGAACTATGGCTACACCTTC,CATRQPPNYGYTF
TRBV27,many,TRBJ2-7,-,TGTGCCAGCAGTCCAGTAGAGAGCTACGAGCAGTACTTC,CASSPVESYEQYF
TRBV28,many,TRBJ2-2,-,TGTGCCAGCAGTTTAATGGAGAACACCGGGGAGCTGTTTTTT,CASSLMENTGELFF
TRBV6-1,few,TRBJ1-5,-,TGTGCCAGCACGGGGGGGAACAATCAGCCCCAGCATTTT,CASTGGNNQPQHF
TRBV27,few,TRBJ1-5,-,TGTGCCAGCAGTTTTGGGTCAGGGGAACAGCCCCAGCATTTT,CASSFGSGEQPQHF
TRBV27,few,TRBJ1-2,-,TGTGCCAGCAGTTTCACGGGGGACTATGGCTACACCTTC,CASSFTGDYGYTF
TRBV28,-,TRBJ2-6,TRBD1,TGTGCCAGCAGTTTAGGGACAGGGACGCCTGGGGCCAACGTCCTGACTTTC,CASSLGTGTPGANVLTF
TRBV7-2,many,TRBJ2-1,TRBD2,TGTGCCAGCAGCGTTGGACTAGCGTCCTCCTACAATGAGCAGTTCTTC,CASSVGLASSYNEQFF
TRBV2,many,TRBJ2-1,TRBD2,TGTGCCGGTCGGGGTGAAACTAGCGGGAAAGTCAATGAGCAGTTCTTC,CAGRGETSGKVNEQFF